This passage covers 26 T cell receptor beta chains from one sample sequenced in a study of blood T cell repertoires in COVID-19. Repertoires were generated with immunoSEQ multiplex PCR, while TCRdb's copy carries only in-frame clones and drops some. In the table there are approximately 140,000 clones, about 88% of which are singletons. Sequences were obtained from peripheral blood. The source is a human donor in a cohort sampled during active COVID-19.

The chain employs TRBV4-2 and TRBJ2-1, with TRBD1 matching 8 bases. Germline CDR1 and CDR2: LGHNA and YNFKEQ. Trimming cost V 1 base and J 0 bases; bases outside gene matches: 5. The CDR3 sequence is 17 residues long. The CDR3 coding sequence is TGTGCCAGCAGCCAAGCAATTACAGGGGGCTCCTACAATGAGCAGTTCTTC. It specifies CASSQAITGGSYNEQFF.

The genes are TRBV7-2 and TRBJ2-3, with 14 nucleotides matching TRBD2. There are 18 residues in the CDR3. The V and J ends lost 4 bases and 0 bases, in that order; junction bases with no gene match: 6. Looked up from germline, CDR1 is SGHTA and CDR2 is FQGNSA. The CDR3 DNA reads as TGTGCCAGCAGCTCCCCCCGACTAGCGGGGGGGAGCACAGATACGCAGTATTTT. Translated: CASSSPRLAGGSTDTQYF.

V is TRBV11-2 and J is TRBJ2-5; 9 bases map to TRBD1. Germline-derived CDR1 and CDR2 are SGHAT and FQNNGV. The CDR3 loop spans 18 amino acids. V lost 6 bases to trimming and J lost 4 bases; unmatched junction nucleotides: 18. CDR3 sequence: CASRTLRPGQGKGETQYF. CDR3 nucleotide sequence: TGTGCCAGCAGAACACTCAGGCCGGGACAGGGTAAAGGAGAGACCCAGTACTTC. The full variable domain, rest sourced from reference TRBV11-2 and TRBJ2-5, is EAGVAQSPRYKIIEKRQSVAFWCNPISGHATLYWYQQILGQGPKLLIQFQNNGVVDDSQLPKDRFSAERLKGVDSTLKIQPAKLEDSAVYLCASRTLRPGQGKGETQYFGPGTRLLVL.

This clone was recorded only once. The CDR3 is CASSLAAAGRERNQPQHF. The CDR3 DNA reads as TGTGCCAGCAGCTTAGCAGCGGCAGGGAGGGAGCGCAATCAGCCCCAGCATTTT. This sequence joins TRBV7-2 and TRBJ1-5, with a possible D match to TRBD1 (5 bases). The CDR3 has 18 amino acids. Per germline, CDR1 SGHTA and CDR2 FQGNSA. V lost 0 bases and J lost 2, with 17 bases in between.

The chain recombines TRBV5-1 with TRBJ1-6; 7 bases align to TRBD1. The V segment lost 6 bases and the J segment 5 bases; nucleotides outside the gene matches: 5. This CDR3 is 14 amino acids long. Germline V gene lookup returns CDR1 SGHRS and CDR2 YFSETQ. CDR3 residues: CASNPGGNNSPLHF. The CDR3 DNA sequence: TGCGCCAGCAACCCAGGGGGGAATAATTCACCCCTCCACTTT.

The chain joins TRBV5-1 to TRBJ2-7, with TRBD2 matching 9 bases. The CDR3 loop spans 16 amino acids. Germline V lookup: CDR1 SGHRS, CDR2 YFSETQ. V was clipped by 2 bases and J by 5 bases; unmatched bases: 11. This CDR3 reads CASSFTSGPLRNEQYF. The CDR3 coding sequence is TGCGCCAGCAGCTTCACTAGCGGGCCACTGAGGAACGAGCAGTACTTC. The entire variable domain, with the rest obtained from reference TRBV5-1 and TRBJ2-7, is as follows: KAGVTQTPRYLIKTRGQQVTLSCSPISGHRSVSWYQQTPGQGLQFLFEYFSETQRNKGNFPGRFSGRQFSNSRSEMNVSTLELGDSALYLCASSFTSGPLRNEQYFGPGTRLTVT.

The chain couples TRBV15 to TRBJ1-4; D may be TRBD1 (6 bases). The germline gives CDR1 LNHNV, CDR2 YYDKDF (reference sequence). CDR3 length: 15 residues. V dropped 4 bases and J dropped 5 bases, with 14 bases sitting between them. In nucleotides, the CDR3 is TGTGCCACCAGCACAGACCGGGACAAGAATGAAAAACTGTTTTTT. Translating gives CATSTDRDKNEKLFF.

The V gene is TRBV6-5, the J gene TRBJ2-7, with 8 bases that match TRBD1. The CDR3 is made up of 12 amino acids. Losses at the gene ends were 9 bases for V and 5 bases for J; bases not matched to a gene: 6. Germline V lookup: CDR1 MNHEY, CDR2 SVGAGI. DNA for the CDR3: TGTGCCAGTGGACAGGGAGTACACGAGCAGTACTTC. It encodes CASGQGVHEQYF.

Only a few counts were recorded for this clone. The genes are TRBV29-1 and TRBJ1-1, with 11 bases that match TRBD1. CDR3 length: 15 residues. CDR1 is SQVTM, CDR2 ANQGSEA, per germline. With V trimmed by 7 bases and J by 5 bases, 12 bases remained unmatched. DNA of the CDR3: TGCAGCGCAACCGGGACAGGGGGTTTATGGACTGAAGCTTTCTTT. Translated, it gives CSATGTGGLWTEAFF.

V and J are TRBV3-1 (or the pseudogene TRBV3-2) and TRBJ2-1; D remains unclear. Germline V gives CDR1 LGHDT, CDR2 YNNKEL (reference sequence). Trimming took off 3 bases at V and 0 bases at J, with 6 bases between the two ends. The CDR3 runs 14 residues. The CDR3 is CASSHRSSYNEQFF. In DNA, the CDR3 is TGTGCCAGCAGCCACCGTAGCTCCTACAATGAGCAGTTCTTC.

The chain links TRBV9 to TRBJ1-6; D is uncertain. The CDR3 totals 13 residues. CDR1 is SGDLS, CDR2 YYNGEE, per germline. The V gene lost 1 base and the J gene lost 5 bases, with 4 bases spanning the gap. The CDR3 coding sequence is TGTGCCAGCAGCGTAACGGATAATTCACCCCTCCACTTT. Translated, it gives CASSVTDNSPLHF. The full variable domain, completed using reference TRBV9 and TRBJ1-6, is DSGVTQTPKHLITATGQRVTLRCSPRSGDLSVYWYQQSLDQGLQFLIQYYNGEERAKGNILERFSAQQFPDLHSELNLSSLELGDSALYFCASSVTDNSPLHFGNGTRLTVT.

V gene TRBV6-2 or TRBV6-3 combines with J gene TRBJ2-1; 7 bases align to TRBD2. The CDR3 has 16 amino acids. V lost 6 bases and J lost 0; bases outside the gene matches: 8. The V gene's germline CDR1 is MNHEY and CDR2 SVGEGT. The CDR3 sequence is CASSPLGGSSYNEQFF. CDR3 coding DNA: TGTGCCAGCAGCCCTCTCGGGGGGTCCTCCTACAATGAGCAGTTCTTC.

J is TRBJ1-2 and V is TRBV19; D gene uncertain. This CDR3 comprises 13 residues. The germline V gene has CDR1 LNHDA and CDR2 SQIVND (reference sequence). V lost 4 bases to trimming and J lost 3 bases, with 9 bases between them. The CDR3 nucleotides read TGTGCCAGTAGTACAGGTGACCACTATGGCTACACCTTC. This sequence encodes CASSTGDHYGYTF. Full variable domain (missing parts from reference TRBV19 and TRBJ1-2): DGGITQSPKYLFRKEGQNVTLSCEQNLNHDAMYWYRQDPGQGLRLIYYSQIVNDFQKGDIAEGYSVSREKKESFPLTVTSAQKNPTAFYLCASSTGDHYGYTFGSGTRLTVV.

The rearrangement uses TRBV7-3 and TRBJ2-3, with TRBD2 as a possible D gene (5 bases). This CDR3 is built from 14 residues. Germline assignment: CDR1 SGHTA and CDR2 FQGTGA. V gave up 5 bases and J gave up 4 bases, with 13 bases separating them. DNA for the CDR3: TGTGCCAGCAGCCTACGGGATTTGGCAGATACGCAGTATTTT. Encoded protein: CASSLRDLADTQYF.

J is TRBJ1-1 and V is TRBV7-2; D perhaps matches TRBD1 (6 bases). This CDR3 spans 13 amino acids. Germline CDR1 and CDR2: SGHTA and FQGNSA. Trimming stripped 5 bases from V and 4 bases from J, with 11 bases between. CDR3 nucleotide sequence: TGTGCCAGCAGCCCGGGACAACTCACTGAAGCTTTCTTT. It translates to CASSPGQLTEAFF.

The rearrangement joins TRBV7-9 to TRBJ2-1; 7 nucleotides agree with TRBD2. CDR3 length: 15 amino acids. In germline, CDR1 is SEHNR, CDR2 FQNEAQ (reference sequence). Unmatched junction bases numbered 11, after V lost 5 bases and J lost 7 bases. The CDR3 protein is CASSPSGMKSNEQFF. Here the CDR3 DNA reads TGTGCCAGCAGCCCCAGCGGGATGAAGAGTAATGAGCAGTTCTTC. The variable domain in full, with the rest retrieved from reference TRBV7-9 and TRBJ2-1, is DTGVSQNPRHKITKRGQNVTFRCDPISEHNRLYWYRQTLGQGPEFLTYFQNEAQLEKSRLLSDRFSAERPKGSFSTLEIQRTEQGDSAMYLCASSPSGMKSNEQFFGPGTRLTVL.

The gene calls are TRBV27 and TRBJ1-1; TRBD1 aligns across 9 bases. Trimming cost V 6 bases and J 1 base; bases outside gene matches: 9. The CDR3 length is 16 residues. Germline-derived CDR1 and CDR2 are MNHEY and SMNVEV (reference sequence). CDR3 coding DNA: TGTGCCAGCAGGCCCGGGACAGGGATAGGGAACACTGAAGCTTTCTTT. Amino acid sequence: CASRPGTGIGNTEAFF.

This chain uses TRBV4-1 with TRBJ2-1; 7 bases fit TRBD2. CDR3 length: 17 amino acids. The germline V gene encodes CDR1 MGHRA and CDR2 YSYEKL. Trimming cost V 1 base and J 1 base; bases outside gene matches: 7. The DNA of the CDR3 is TGCGCCAGCAGCCAAGTGGGGGGGGGTCTATCCTACAATGAGCAGTTCTTC. Translation gives CASSQVGGGLSYNEQFF.

The V gene is TRBV7-3, the J gene TRBJ2-2, with a weak D call TRBD1 (6 bases). V lost 7 bases and J 6 bases, leaving 15 bases between the germline ends. CDR1 SGHTA and CDR2 FQGTGA come from the germline V gene. CDR3 length: 14 amino acids. CDR3 in amino acids: CASMETAGAGELFF. The DNA for the CDR3 is TGTGCCAGCATGGAGACGGCAGGGGCCGGGGAGCTGTTTTTT.

V usage is TRBV18 and J usage is TRBJ2-1, with 7 bases lining up with TRBD2. This CDR3 region has 16 residues. The V and J ends lost 1 base and 5 bases, in that order; junction bases with no gene match: 8. Germline CDR1 and CDR2: KGHSH and LQKENI. CDR3 region: CASSPLAPSGHNEQFF. CDR3 DNA: TGTGCCAGCTCACCACTGGCCCCTAGCGGACACAATGAGCAGTTCTTC.

This chain connects TRBV29-1 to TRBJ1-2; 10 bases are shared with TRBD1. The trim removed 5 bases at V and 4 bases at J, leaving 10 bases unmatched. Looked up from germline, CDR1 is SQVTM and CDR2 is ANQGSEA. This CDR3 is 15 amino acids long. The CDR3 region is CSVTLQGQGIYGYTF. The CDR3 region has the DNA TGCAGCGTTACCCTCCAGGGACAGGGGATCTATGGCTACACCTTC.

The chain carries TRBV28 and TRBJ2-3; tentative D call: TRBD1 (6 bases). V was shortened by 4 bases and J by 2 bases, with 13 bases between the two germline ends. CDR1 MDHEN and CDR2 SYDVKM come from the germline V gene. The CDR3 runs to 15 residues. CDR3 sequence (DNA): TGTGCCAGCAGTTCCCGGGACACCCTCACAGATACGCAGTATTTT. This translates into CASSSRDTLTDTQYF.

V and J are TRBV7-2 and TRBJ2-5; 8 nucleotides line up with TRBD2. The CDR3 sequence is 14 residues long. The V segment lost 6 bases and the J segment 3 bases; nucleotides outside the gene matches: 6. Per the germline V gene, CDR1 is SGHTA and CDR2 is FQGNSA. CDR3 in amino acids: CASRKGAGEETQYF. CDR3 DNA: TGTGCCAGCAGAAAAGGAGCGGGGGAAGAGACCCAGTACTTC.

The chain uses TRBV7-2 and TRBJ2-5; a possible D gene is TRBD1 (5 bases). Germline CDR1 reads SGHTA; CDR2 reads FQGNSA. The CDR3 has 14 residues. V was shortened by 2 bases and J by 1 base, with 8 bases between the two germline ends. The CDR3 here is CASSLLGPQETQYF. The CDR3 DNA follows: TGTGCCAGCAGCTTATTGGGGCCCCAAGAGACCCAGTACTTC.

CDR3: CSVEAPGGSLLGNTEAFF. CDR3 in DNA: TGCAGCGTTGAGGCTCCCGGGGGGTCCCTCCTCGGGAACACTGAAGCTTTCTTT. This chain uses TRBV29-1 with TRBJ1-1, with D maybe TRBD1 (5 bases). V lost 3 bases, J lost 1 base, and 24 bases lay in between. The germline V gene encodes CDR1 SQVTM and CDR2 ANQGSEA. The CDR3 totals 18 residues.

The chain links TRBV7-2 to TRBJ2-5, with 9 bases that match TRBD1. With 2 bases clipped from V and 7 bases from J, the junction kept 5 bases outside the gene matches. The CDR3 is made up of 14 amino acids. Germline loops: CDR1 SGHTA, CDR2 FQGNSA. CDR3 amino acids: CASSLRDRAGTQYF. DNA for the CDR3: TGTGCCAGCAGCTTACGGGACAGGGCTGGGACCCAGTACTTC. The full variable domain, in which reference TRBV7-2 and TRBJ2-5 provide the parts outside the CDR3, is GAGVSQSPSNKVTEKGKDVELRCDPISGHTALYWYRQSLGQGLEFLIYFQGNSAPDKSGLPSDRFSAERTGGSVSTLTIQRTQQEDSAVYLCASSLRDRAGTQYFGPGTRLLVL.